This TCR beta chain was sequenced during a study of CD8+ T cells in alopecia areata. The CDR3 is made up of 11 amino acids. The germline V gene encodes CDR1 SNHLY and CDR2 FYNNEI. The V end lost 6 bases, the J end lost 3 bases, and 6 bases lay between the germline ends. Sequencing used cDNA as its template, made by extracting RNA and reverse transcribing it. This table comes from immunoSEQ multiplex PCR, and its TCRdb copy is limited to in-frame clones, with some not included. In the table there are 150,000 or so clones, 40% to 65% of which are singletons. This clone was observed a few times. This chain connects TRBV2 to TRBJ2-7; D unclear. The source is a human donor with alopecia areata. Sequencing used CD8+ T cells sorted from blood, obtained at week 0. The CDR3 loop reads CASSKIYEQYF. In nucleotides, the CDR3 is TGTGCCAGCAGCAAAATCTACGAGCAGTACTTC.